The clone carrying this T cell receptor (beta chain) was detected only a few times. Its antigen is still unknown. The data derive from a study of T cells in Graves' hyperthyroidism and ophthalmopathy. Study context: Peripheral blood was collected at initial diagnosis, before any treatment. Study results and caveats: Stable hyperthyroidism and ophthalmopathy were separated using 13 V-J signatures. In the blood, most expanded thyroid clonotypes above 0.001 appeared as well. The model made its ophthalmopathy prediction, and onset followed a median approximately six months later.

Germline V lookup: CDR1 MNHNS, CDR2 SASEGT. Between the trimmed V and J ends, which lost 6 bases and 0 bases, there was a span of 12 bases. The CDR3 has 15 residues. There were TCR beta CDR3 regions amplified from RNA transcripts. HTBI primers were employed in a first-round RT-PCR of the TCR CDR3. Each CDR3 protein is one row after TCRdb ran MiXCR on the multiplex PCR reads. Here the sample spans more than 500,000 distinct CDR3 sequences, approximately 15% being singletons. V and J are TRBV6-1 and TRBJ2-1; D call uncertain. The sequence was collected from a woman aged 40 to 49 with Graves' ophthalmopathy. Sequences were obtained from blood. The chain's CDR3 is CASSPRRSSYNEQFF. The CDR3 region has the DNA TGTGCCAGCAGCCCGAGAAGGAGCTCCTACAATGAGCAGTTCTTC.